One and the same sample provided the 8 T cell receptor beta chains below, sequenced in a study of long-term antiretroviral therapy in people with HIV. The libraries were made with immunoSEQ v3.0 at survey level. Generated by immunoSEQ multiplex PCR, the TCRdb table keeps only in-frame clones and is missing some. There are about 32,000 clones in the sample; roughly 97% occur only once, and approximately 1.9% lies in the top ten. The sequenced sample was unsorted PBMCs, obtained 7.6 years after starting antiretroviral therapy. These receptors came from a man aged 25 to 40 with HIV.

This rearrangement joins TRBV6-6 to TRBJ2-7; TRBD1 matches 7 bases. The CDR3 spans 15 residues. V shed 0 bases and J 0 bases; nucleotides not matched to a gene: 2. CDR1 and CDR2 from the germline V gene are MNHNY and SVGAGI (reference sequence). The CDR3 region has the DNA TGTGCCAGCAGTTACTCGGGACAGCTCTCCTACGAGCAGTACTTC. It is translated as CASSYSGQLSYEQYF.

V usage is TRBV10-2 and J usage is TRBJ2-5, with D perhaps being TRBD1 or TRBD2 (6 bases each). CDR3 length: 15 residues. Germline V gives CDR1 WSHSY, CDR2 SAAADI. V lost 0 bases, J lost 5 bases, and 13 bases lay in between. The CDR3 protein is CASSESEGGRETQYF. CDR3 DNA sequence: TGCGCCAGCAGTGAGTCGGAGGGGGGCCGGGAGACCCAGTACTTC.

The gene calls are TRBV5-1 and TRBJ2-3, with TRBD2 matching over 7 bases. Germline assignment: CDR1 SGHRS and CDR2 YFSETQ. The ends lost 2 bases at V and 0 bases at J; junction bases unmatched: 3. The CDR3 sequence is 15 residues long. The CDR3 coding sequence is TGCGCCAGCAGCTTTTCCGGGGGGAGCACAGATACGCAGTATTTT. Amino acid sequence: CASSFSGGSTDTQYF.

The genes are TRBV27 and TRBJ1-2; a weak D match, TRBD1 (6 bases). V was cut by 8 bases and J by 5 bases, with 15 bases left in between. Looked up from germline, CDR1 is MNHEY and CDR2 is SMNVEV (reference sequence). The CDR3 is 13 amino acids. As DNA, the CDR3 is TGTGCCAGCGCGAACAGGGTTGGGTATGGCTACACCTTC. Translation: CASANRVGYGYTF.

The chain recombines TRBV7-2 with TRBJ2-5; tentative D call: TRBD1 (6 bases). Trimming took off 1 base at V and 3 bases at J, with 9 bases between the two ends. The CDR3 spans 14 residues. CDR1 and CDR2 (germline): SGHTA, FQGNSA. CDR3 sequence (DNA): TGTGCCAGCAGCTTAGTGGGGGCCGAAGAGACCCAGTACTTC. This encodes CASSLVGAEETQYF.

The chain carries TRBV4-1 and TRBJ2-7, with D unresolved. The V end lost 1 base, the J end lost 3 bases, and 7 bases lay between the germline ends. Germline V gives CDR1 MGHRA, CDR2 YSYEKL. The CDR3 contains 13 residues. CDR3 sequence (DNA): TGCGCCAGCAGCCAAGTTAGTTTCTACGAGCAGTACTTC. Translating it yields CASSQVSFYEQYF.

The genes are TRBV4-3 and TRBJ1-4; no definite D call. Deletions cut 3 bases from V and 0 bases from J, with 8 bases between. The CDR3 has 15 amino acids. Germline lookup yields CDR1 LGHNA and CDR2 YSLEER. CDR3 nucleotide sequence: TGCGCCAGCAGCCAGTCCGGTGCAACTAATGAAAAACTGTTTTTT. This sequence encodes CASSQSGATNEKLFF.

Here the CDR3 DNA reads TGCAGCGTTGAAGTTACGGAGGAGGGGACCCAGTACTTC. Translation: CSVEVTEEGTQYF. The chain recombines TRBV29-1 with TRBJ2-5; possibly TRBD2 for D (6 bases). Between the trimmed V and J ends, which lost 1 base and 7 bases, there was a span of 13 bases. CDR1 SQVTM and CDR2 ANQGSEA come from the germline V gene. This CDR3 comprises 13 residues.